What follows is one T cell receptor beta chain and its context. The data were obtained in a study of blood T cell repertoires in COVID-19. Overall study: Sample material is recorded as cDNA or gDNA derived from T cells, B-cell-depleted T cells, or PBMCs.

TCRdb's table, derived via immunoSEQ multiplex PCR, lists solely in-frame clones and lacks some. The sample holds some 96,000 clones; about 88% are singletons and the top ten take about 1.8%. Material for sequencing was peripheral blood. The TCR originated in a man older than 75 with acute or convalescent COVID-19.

Here the CDR3 DNA reads TGTGCCAGCAGCTTCTCTAGCGGGGAAATCTACGAGCAGTACTTC. Translating gives CASSFSSGEIYEQYF. This chain links TRBV5-4 with TRBJ2-7; 9 bases map to TRBD2. The germline gives CDR1 SGHNT, CDR2 YYREEE (reference sequence). V lost 2 bases, J lost 3 bases, and 6 bases stayed unmatched. CDR3 size: 15 residues. Based on the CDR3 plus reference TRBV5-4 and TRBJ2-7, the full variable domain is ETGVTQSPTHLIKTRGQQVTLRCSSQSGHNTVSWYQQALGQGPQFIFQYYREEENGRGNFPPRFSGLQFPNYSSELNVNALELDDSALYLCASSFSSGEIYEQYFGPGTRLTVT.